This T cell receptor (beta chain) was sequenced during a study of shared clonotypes between healthy human individuals. Repertoires were generated with immunoSEQ multiplex PCR, while TCRdb's copy carries only in-frame clones and drops some. The table lists about half a million clones, roughly 80% of them singletons. All of the donors resided in Nashville, Tennessee, and each was a Caucasian adult. Of note for this clone: What it binds is not known.

CDR1 LGHNA and CDR2 YSLEER come from the germline V gene. Unmatched junction bases numbered 6, after V lost 1 base and J lost 8 bases. This CDR3 is 15 amino acids long. Study-level findings and limits: A limitation of the genetic and exposure-history diversity represented arose from few donors.

Specimen: PBMCs. The chain links TRBV4-3 to TRBJ1-4; 8 bases map to TRBD1. The clonotype comes from a woman aged 40 to 50 in good health. Some clones in this sample may be carry-over from other donors' samples. The CDR3 region has the DNA TGCGCCAGCAGCCAAGCGGCACAGGGGGGAGAAAAACTGTTTTTT. Translated, it gives CASSQAAQGGEKLFF.